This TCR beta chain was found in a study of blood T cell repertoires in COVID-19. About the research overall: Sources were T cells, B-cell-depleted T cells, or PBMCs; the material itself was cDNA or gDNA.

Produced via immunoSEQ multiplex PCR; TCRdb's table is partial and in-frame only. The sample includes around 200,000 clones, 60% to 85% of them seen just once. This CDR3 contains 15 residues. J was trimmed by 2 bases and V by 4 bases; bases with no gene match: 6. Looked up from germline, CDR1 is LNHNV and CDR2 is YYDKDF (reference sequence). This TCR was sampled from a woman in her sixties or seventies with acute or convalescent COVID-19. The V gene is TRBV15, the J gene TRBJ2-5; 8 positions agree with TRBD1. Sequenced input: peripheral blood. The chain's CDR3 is CATSIPGQGQETQYF. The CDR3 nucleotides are TGTGCCACCAGCATCCCCGGACAGGGACAAGAGACCCAGTACTTC.